The clone carrying this T cell receptor (beta chain) came up many times. Germline loops: CDR1 SGHVS, CDR2 FNYEAQ. The CDR3 length is 13 residues. The germline V and J ends were trimmed by 1 base and 8 bases, with 9 bases remaining between them. This record belongs to a study of molecular identifiers for immune sequencing clone quantification. Study as a whole: Naive CD8 cell RNA, from approximately 20,000 or 100,000 cells, was split five ways in replicates, with four sequenced.

Sorted cells numbering roughly 20,000 to 1,000,000, with 10%, 30% or 50% RNA, yielded the naive CD8 libraries. Naive CD8 T cell sorting was performed on the CD8+CD4-CCR7+CD45RA+ phenotype. The authors built bulk TCR libraries by previously described methods with listed TCR primers. A single record per CDR3 protein comes from TCRdb applying MiXCR to the PCR reads. Among about 640,000 distinct CDR3 sequences listed, nearly 20% were seen once. V and J are TRBV7-6 and TRBJ2-1; D gene uncertain. Source material: naive CD8+ T cells from blood, with Jurkat cell RNA spiked in. Regarding subset: FACS-sorted CD8+CD4-CCR7+CD45RA+ naive T cells. The origin of this receptor is a human donor in good health. Some libraries in this study had Jurkat cell RNA spiked in. This CDR3 reads CASSLGPSDEQFF. The CDR3 DNA reads TGTGCCAGCAGCTTAGGACCTTCGGATGAGCAGTTCTTC.